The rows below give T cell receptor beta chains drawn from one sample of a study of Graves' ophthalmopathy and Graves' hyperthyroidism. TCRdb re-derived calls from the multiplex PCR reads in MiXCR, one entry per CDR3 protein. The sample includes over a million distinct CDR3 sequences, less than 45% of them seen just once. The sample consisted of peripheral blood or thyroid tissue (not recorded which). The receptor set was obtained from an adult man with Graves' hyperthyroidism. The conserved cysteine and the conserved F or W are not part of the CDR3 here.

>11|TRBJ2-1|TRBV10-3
AIRTAGYNEQF
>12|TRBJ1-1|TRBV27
ASSPYRGDTEAF
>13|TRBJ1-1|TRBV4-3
ASSQASQGYTEAF
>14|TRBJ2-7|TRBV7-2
ASRSTGTSRKYEQY
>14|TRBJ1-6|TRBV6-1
ASSYSSIGPVSPLH
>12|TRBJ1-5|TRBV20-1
GARARNSNQPQH
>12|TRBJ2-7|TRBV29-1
SLRLAGGEYEQY
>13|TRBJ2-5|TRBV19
ASSIDRGRGETQY
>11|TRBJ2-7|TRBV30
AWDPGLAADQY
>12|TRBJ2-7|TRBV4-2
ASSPDLGAYEQY
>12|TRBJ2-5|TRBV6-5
ASSSTSGSQTQY
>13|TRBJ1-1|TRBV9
ASSVDAGVLTEAF
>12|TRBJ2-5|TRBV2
ASSERRGQETQY
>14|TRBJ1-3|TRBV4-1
ASSQAKWAGGNTIY
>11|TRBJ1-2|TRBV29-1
SVGLGTGGGYT
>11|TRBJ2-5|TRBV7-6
ASSPALDGTQY
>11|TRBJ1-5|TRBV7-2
ASSLQENQPQH
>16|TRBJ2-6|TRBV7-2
ASSLRRQASSGANVLT
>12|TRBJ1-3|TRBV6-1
ASAALGEGNTIY
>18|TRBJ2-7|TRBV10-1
ASRGQGVTSGRGPTYEQY
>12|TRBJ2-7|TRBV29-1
SVVGGITPYEQY
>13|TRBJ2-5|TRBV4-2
ASSQALAGKETQY
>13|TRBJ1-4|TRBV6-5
ASSYGESYNEKLF
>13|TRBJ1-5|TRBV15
ATSAGQGDNQPQH
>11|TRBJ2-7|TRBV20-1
SAPGQGAREQY
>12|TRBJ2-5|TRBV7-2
ASSSSGGGGTQY
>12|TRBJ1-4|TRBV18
ASSNGGSNEKLF
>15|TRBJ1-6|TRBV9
ASSGARGPQNNSPLH
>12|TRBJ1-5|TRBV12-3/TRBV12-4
ASSFGDGNQPQH
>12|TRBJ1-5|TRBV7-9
ASSSGQGRQPQH
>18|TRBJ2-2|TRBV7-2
ASSRKTSGGAFWNTGELF
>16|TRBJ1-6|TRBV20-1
SARDLRPEGIYNSPLH
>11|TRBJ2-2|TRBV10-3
AISEASTGELF
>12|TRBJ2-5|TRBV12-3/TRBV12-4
ASSLYGGSETQY
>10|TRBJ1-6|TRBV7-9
ASSLTGDTLH
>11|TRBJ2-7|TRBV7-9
ASSLSGETEQY
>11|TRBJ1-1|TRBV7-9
ASSLSQYTEAF
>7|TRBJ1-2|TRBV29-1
SVHSGNT
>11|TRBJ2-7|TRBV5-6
ASSFEANYEQY
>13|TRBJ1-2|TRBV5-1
ASRRGDSTNYGYT
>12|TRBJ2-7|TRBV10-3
AISDAGRGYEQY
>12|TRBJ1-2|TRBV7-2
ASSLGRSNYGYT
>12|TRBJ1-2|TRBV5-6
ASSPGGGLVDYT
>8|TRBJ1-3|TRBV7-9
ASMGNTIY
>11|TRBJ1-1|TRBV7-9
ASSLSSVSEAF